The rows below give T cell receptor beta chains drawn from one sample of a study of cytomegalovirus exposure and HLA in healthy donors. Repertoires were generated with immunoSEQ multiplex PCR, while TCRdb's copy carries only in-frame clones and drops some. There are some 140,000 clones in the sample; around 75% occur only once, and 2.5% to 3.5% lies in the top ten. Sequencing was carried out using PBMCs. The receptors derive from a female donor in good health and CMV-seronegative. CDR3s include the opening cysteine and the closing phenylalanine or tryptophan. Fields, in order: J gene, D gene, clone size, V gene, CDR3 DNA, CDR3 protein. D genes are given only for firm matches. Clone size is stated in some rows and not others, as once, few, many or a class when expanded.

>TRBJ1-1|-|-|TRBV18
TGTGCCAGCTCACCGCCGGGGGGGGATAAATCTGAAGCTTTCTTT
CASSPPGGDKSEAFF
>TRBJ2-7|TRBD2|-|TRBV6-5
TGTGCCAGCAGTGCCCCCGGGACTAACTCCTACGAGCAGTACTTC
CASSAPGTNSYEQYF
>TRBJ2-7|-|few|TRBV9
TGTGCCAGCAGCCCAGGAGGGGTCCCCTACGAGCAGTACTTC
CASSPGGVPYEQYF
>TRBJ2-3|TRBD2|-|TRBV19
TGTGCCAGTAGCCGAACTAGCGGGAGCACAGATACGCAGTATTTT
CASSRTSGSTDTQYF
>TRBJ1-3|-|-|TRBV6-6
TGTGCCAGTTTCAGGGGTAACTCTGGAAACACCATATATTTT
CASFRGNSGNTIYF
>TRBJ2-7|TRBD1|-|TRBV27
TGTGCCAGCAGTTTCGGGGACAGGCACCACGAGCAGTACTTC
CASSFGDRHHEQYF
>TRBJ1-1|-|-|TRBV7-8
TGTGCCAGCAGCTTACAGGTGGTGAACACTGAAGCTTTCTTT
CASSLQVVNTEAFF
>TRBJ1-5|-|-|TRBV27
TGTGCCAGCATCAACGAGGGAGGGTTTAATCAGCCCCAGCATTTT
CASINEGGFNQPQHF
>TRBJ2-7|-|-|TRBV7-8
TGTGCCAGCAGCCTACCCACAGCCTACGAGCAGTACTTC
CASSLPTAYEQYF
>TRBJ1-1|-|few|TRBV10-3
TGTGCCATCAGTGAGGGACTCTTTGGGGCTTTCTTT
CAISEGLFGAFF
>TRBJ1-6|-|-|TRBV27
TGTGCCAGCAGTTCCCCCCAACTACGGGGATCCAATTCACCCCTCCACTTT
CASSSPQLRGSNSPLHF
>TRBJ2-7|-|-|TRBV5-4
TGTGCCAGCAGGTACGAGGGAACCTACGAGCAGTACTTC
CASRYEGTYEQYF
>TRBJ2-1|TRBD2|-|TRBV10-1
TGCGCCAGCAGTTCTAGCGGGAGAGCCTACAATGAGCAGTTCTTC
CASSSSGRAYNEQFF
>TRBJ2-1|-|few|TRBV5-1
TGCGCCAGCAGCTTCATGCGGGGAGATGAGCAGTTCTTC
CASSFMRGDEQFF
>TRBJ2-1|-|-|TRBV5-3
TGTGCCAGAAGCTCACCTCTAGTGGAGAATTACAATGAGCAGTTCTTC
CARSSPLVENYNEQFF
>TRBJ1-6|-|-|TRBV6-1
TGTGCCAGCAGTGAAACTCGTCGGGGTAATTCACCCCTCCACTTT
CASSETRRGNSPLHF
>TRBJ2-5|TRBD2|-|TRBV6-5
TGTGCCAGCAGTTGGGGGGGGACCCAGTACTTC
CASSWGGTQYF
>TRBJ2-4|TRBD2|-|TRBV6-5
TGTGCCAGCAGCTTGGGACTAGCCGGCTGGAAGTACTTC
CASSLGLAGWKYF
>TRBJ2-2|-|-|TRBV5-1
TGCGCCAGCACCCAAGCGGCCGGGGAGCTGTTTTTT
CASTQAAGELFF
>TRBJ2-5|TRBD2|-|TRBV5-5
TGTGCCAGTCGCGCCTCTGCGGGGGAGGTGGAGACCCAGTACTTC
CASRASAGEVETQYF
>TRBJ1-3|TRBD1|few|TRBV2
TGTGCCAGCAGTGGACAGGGTGATTCGGACACCATATATTTT
CASSGQGDSDTIYF
>TRBJ2-3|TRBD2|-|TRBV30
TGTGCCTGGGCTAGCGGGGTAGATACGCAGTATTTT
CAWASGVDTQYF
>TRBJ1-6|-|-|TRBV4-1
TGCGCCAGCAGCCAAGTGGCGGAATCACCCCTCCACTTT
CASSQVAESPLHF
>TRBJ1-1|TRBD1|-|TRBV6-5
TGTGCCAGCAGTCCCCAGGGGGGATATGTAGAAGCTTTCTTT
CASSPQGGYVEAFF
>TRBJ1-4|-|-|TRBV4-1
TGCGCCAGCAGCCAGGGAGCTGCGGGGGCAATGGGGGAAAAACTGTTTTTT
CASSQGAAGAMGEKLFF
>TRBJ1-5|-|few|TRBV30
TGTGCCTGGAGGGGACTTAGCAATCAGCCCCAGCATTTT
CAWRGLSNQPQHF
>TRBJ2-5|TRBD1|few|TRBV7-2
TGTGCCAGCAACTCGGGACAGGGTGGGGCAGAGACCCAGTACTTC
CASNSGQGGAETQYF
>TRBJ1-4|TRBD1|once|TRBV7-9
TGTGCCAGCACCCTCAACATGGGACAGGGCTCTGAAAAACTGTTTTTT
CASTLNMGQGSEKLFF
>TRBJ2-5|-|-|TRBV6-6
TGTGCCAGCAGTTACTTACGTTTAGGGGCAGGGGAGACCCAGTACTTC
CASSYLRLGAGETQYF
>TRBJ2-7|-|-|TRBV30
TGTGCCTGGAGTGACACCGCCTGCGAGCAGTACTTC
CAWSDTACEQYF
>TRBJ1-1|-|-|TRBV5-4
TGTGCCTCAACGGGGGGGAGGGACACTGAAGCTTTCTTT
CASTGGRDTEAFF
>TRBJ2-7|-|-|TRBV9
TGTGCCAGCAGCGTAGCGGGGGCCTACGAGCAGTACTTC
CASSVAGAYEQYF
>TRBJ1-3|-|-|TRBV18
TGTGCCAGCTCACGGACAGTCTCCATAGTCTCTGGAAACACCATATATTTT
CASSRTVSIVSGNTIYF
>TRBJ1-1|-|-|TRBV2
TGTGCCAGCACCGTACGGACTGAAGCTTTCTTT
CASTVRTEAFF
>TRBJ2-1|TRBD1|-|TRBV4-1
TGCGCCAGCAGCGACCCCGGGACAGGTGATTTTGAGCAGTTCTTC
CASSDPGTGDFEQFF
>TRBJ2-7|TRBD2|-|TRBV27
TGTGCCAGCAGCCTTCGTGGCGGGGGTATGTACGAGCAGTACTTC
CASSLRGGGMYEQYF
>TRBJ2-3|TRBD1|-|TRBV11-2
TGTGCCAGCAGCTCGACAGGGGGCACAGCAGATACGCAGTATTTT
CASSSTGGTADTQYF
>TRBJ2-7|-|-|TRBV11-2
TGTGCCAGCACCGACACAAAAAGCTCCTACGAGCAGTACTTC
CASTDTKSSYEQYF
>TRBJ2-6|TRBD1|once|TRBV19
TGTGCCAGTAGTGTAACAGGGGGCTTTGGGGCCAACGTCCTGACTTTC
CASSVTGGFGANVLTF
>TRBJ1-2|TRBD1|-|TRBV27
TGTGCCAGCAGTCTGTCACCTAGGACAGGGAGCTATGGCTACACCTTC
CASSLSPRTGSYGYTF
>TRBJ2-7|-|once|TRBV2
TGTGCCAGCATTCGGGAGCCTTCGAAGGGCGAGCAGTACTTC
CASIREPSKGEQYF
>TRBJ1-2|-|-|TRBV5-1
TGCGCCAGCAGCTTCACCAGTGGGGGCTCCCATGGCTACACCTTC
CASSFTSGGSHGYTF
>TRBJ1-2|TRBD1|-|TRBV7-2
TGTGCCAGCAGCATCGGAAGAGGGACAGGGGAGTATGGCTACACCTTC
CASSIGRGTGEYGYTF
>TRBJ2-5|TRBD1|-|TRBV27
TGTGCCAGCAGTTCCGGGACAGCGGAGTACTTC
CASSSGTAEYF
>TRBJ1-1|-|-|TRBV2
TGTGCCAGCATTCCCCCGGGGGGCAGCCAAGGGACTGAAGCTTTCTTT
CASIPPGGSQGTEAFF
>TRBJ2-3|-|-|TRBV6-4
TGTGCCAGCAGGGAACAGGCCAGCACAGATACGCAGTATTTT
CASREQASTDTQYF
>TRBJ2-7|-|-|TRBV5-6
TGTGCCAGCAGCTTGGGCGTCTACGAGCAGTACTTC
CASSLGVYEQYF
>TRBJ2-5|-|many|TRBV6-1
TGTGCCAGCAATGGGGGCTACCAAGAGACCCAGTACTTC
CASNGGYQETQYF
>TRBJ2-3|-|-|TRBV7-8
TGTGCCAGCAGCCCTCTAGATACGCAGTATTTT
CASSPLDTQYF
>TRBJ1-1|-|-|TRBV7-9
TGTGCCAGCAGCTCAAGAAGGGGTACTGAAGCTTTCTTT
CASSSRRGTEAFF
>TRBJ1-4|TRBD1|-|TRBV28
TGTGCCAGCAGAGAGACAGGGTACGGTGAAAAACTGTTTTTT
CASRETGYGEKLFF
>TRBJ2-7|TRBD2|-|TRBV7-8
TGTGCCAGCAGACCTAGCGGGAGTAAATACGAGCAGTACTTC
CASRPSGSKYEQYF
>TRBJ1-1|TRBD1|-|TRBV4-1
TGCGCCAGCAGCCAAGGCAGGGGGCAGCGTACTGAAGCTTTCTTT
CASSQGRGQRTEAFF
>TRBJ1-5|TRBD1|-|TRBV28
TGTGCCAGCACGAGGGGGCTACTGAGCAATCAGCCCCAGCATTTT
CASTRGLLSNQPQHF
>TRBJ2-5|TRBD1|once|TRBV5-1
TGCGCCAGCAGAAGGGACAGGGGGACGTGGGGACAAGAGACCCAGTACTTC
CASRRDRGTWGQETQYF
>TRBJ2-7|TRBD1|few|TRBV5-1
TGCGCCAGCAGCTCTGGGACAGGGATCTACGAGCAGTACTTC
CASSSGTGIYEQYF
>TRBJ1-1|-|-|TRBV14
TGTGCCAGCAGCGAGACAGCGAACACTGAAGCTTTCTTT
CASSETANTEAFF
>TRBJ1-1|-|few|TRBV29-1
TGCAGCGTTGAACGACACCGGAACACTGAAGCTTTCTTT
CSVERHRNTEAFF
>TRBJ2-2|TRBD2|-|TRBV5-6
TGTGCCAGCAGATCGACTAGCGGGAACACCGGGGAGCTGTTTTTT
CASRSTSGNTGELFF